These 4 T cell receptor beta chains came from one sample sequenced in a study of blood T cell repertoires in COVID-19. Sequencing used immunoSEQ multiplex PCR; TCRdb keeps in-frame clones, though not all of them. The data hold over 150,000 clones, with under 85% observed a single time. The specimen was peripheral blood. The receptors were gathered from a woman of 80 years or more with acute or convalescent COVID-19.

The sample holds a few counts of this clone. V is TRBV19 and J is TRBJ1-5; D is ambiguous. V shed 4 bases and J shed 5 bases, with 9 bases lying between them. The CDR3 extends over 13 amino acids. The germline CDR1 and CDR2 sequences are LNHDA and SQIVND (reference sequence). The chain's CDR3 is CASSKAVDQPQHF. In DNA, the CDR3 is TGTGCCAGTAGTAAGGCGGTGGATCAGCCCCAGCATTTT.

The rearrangement uses TRBV13 and TRBJ2-1; TRBD2 aligns across 11 bases. Germline V gene data show CDR1 as PRHDT and CDR2 as FYEKMQ (reference sequence). With V trimmed by 4 bases and J by 7 bases, 6 bases remained unmatched. This CDR3 has 15 amino acids. The CDR3 loop is CASSSSSGGRNEQFF. In nucleotides, the CDR3 is TGTGCCAGCAGCTCCTCTAGCGGGGGGCGGAATGAGCAGTTCTTC.

The genes are TRBV6-5 and TRBJ2-7, with 7 bases identical to TRBD1. The V gene's germline CDR1 is MNHEY and CDR2 SVGAGI. Germline trimming cut 6 bases from V and 0 bases from J; bases unmatched to any gene: 5. This CDR3 is built from 14 residues. CDR3 DNA: TGTGCCAGCAGGACAGGGCCGGGCTCCTACGAGCAGTACTTC. This translates into CASRTGPGSYEQYF.

The V and J genes are TRBV2 and TRBJ2-3; D might be TRBD2 (6 bases). V lost 5 bases, J lost 4 bases, and 16 bases lay in between. This CDR3 comprises 15 residues. Germline assignment: CDR1 SNHLY and CDR2 FYNNEI. CDR3 residues: CASSTARGGADTQYF. The CDR3 DNA follows: TGTGCCAGCAGTACAGCCCGGGGAGGTGCAGATACGCAGTATTTT.